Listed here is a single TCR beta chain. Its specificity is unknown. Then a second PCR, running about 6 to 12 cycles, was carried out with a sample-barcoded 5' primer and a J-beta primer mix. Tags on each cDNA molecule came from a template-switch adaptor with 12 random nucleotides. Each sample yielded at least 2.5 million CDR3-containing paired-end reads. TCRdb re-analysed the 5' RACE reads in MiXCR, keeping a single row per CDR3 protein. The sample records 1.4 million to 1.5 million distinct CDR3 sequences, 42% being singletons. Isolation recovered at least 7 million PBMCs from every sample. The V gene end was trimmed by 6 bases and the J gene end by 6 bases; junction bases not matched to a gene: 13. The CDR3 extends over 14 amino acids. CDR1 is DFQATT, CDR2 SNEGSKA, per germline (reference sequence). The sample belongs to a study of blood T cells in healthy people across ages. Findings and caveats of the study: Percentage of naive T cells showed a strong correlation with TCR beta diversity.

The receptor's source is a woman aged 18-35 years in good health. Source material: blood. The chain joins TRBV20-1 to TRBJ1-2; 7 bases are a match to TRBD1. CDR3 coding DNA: TGCAGTGCCCCGACAGGGAAAGGGTCTGATGGCTACACCTTC. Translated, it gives CSAPTGKGSDGYTF.